This T cell receptor beta chain was sequenced for a study of OX40 agonist ivuxolimab in advanced cancers. The germline gives CDR1 SGDLS, CDR2 YYNGEE. The V gene lost 3 bases and the J gene lost 1 base, with 7 bases spanning the gap. CDR3 length: 13 amino acids. This clone was recorded only once. This table comes from immunoSEQ multiplex PCR, and its TCRdb copy is limited to in-frame clones, with some not included. The sample holds some 30,000 clones, around 90% seen once. The sequence came from an adult with an advanced solid tumor such as melanoma, head and neck, liver or kidney cancer. The input for sequencing was CD4+ or CD8+ T cells sorted from blood, taken in a trial of the OX40 agonist ivuxolimab. The gene calls are TRBV9 and TRBJ2-5; D unresolved. The CDR3 loop is CASSAGTQETQYF. The CDR3 DNA reads TGTGCCAGCAGCGCCGGAACCCAAGAGACCCAGTACTTC.